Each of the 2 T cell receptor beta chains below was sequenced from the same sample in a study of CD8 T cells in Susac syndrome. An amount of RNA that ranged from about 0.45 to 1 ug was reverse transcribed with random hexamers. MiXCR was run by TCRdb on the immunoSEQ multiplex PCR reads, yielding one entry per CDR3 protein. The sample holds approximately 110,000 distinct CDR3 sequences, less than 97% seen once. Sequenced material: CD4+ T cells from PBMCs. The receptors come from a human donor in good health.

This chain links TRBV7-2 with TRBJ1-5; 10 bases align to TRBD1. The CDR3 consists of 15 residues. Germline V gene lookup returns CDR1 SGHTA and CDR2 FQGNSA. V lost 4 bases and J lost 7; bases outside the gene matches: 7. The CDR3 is CASSSGGQGKQPQHF. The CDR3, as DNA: TGTGCCAGCAGCTCAGGGGGACAGGGGAAGCAGCCCCAGCATTTT.

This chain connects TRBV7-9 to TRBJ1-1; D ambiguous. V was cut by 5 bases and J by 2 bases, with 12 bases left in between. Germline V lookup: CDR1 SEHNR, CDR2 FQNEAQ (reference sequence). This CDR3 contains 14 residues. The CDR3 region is CASSPGRINTEAFF. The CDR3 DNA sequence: TGTGCCAGCAGCCCCGGACGGATAAACACTGAAGCTTTCTTT.